One sample yielded the 8 T cell receptor beta chains listed below, sequenced in a study of cytomegalovirus exposure and HLA in healthy donors. The PCR employed 60 Vbeta primers together with 13 Jbeta primers. Clones were read by immunoSEQ multiplex PCR, and TCRdb kept only the in-frame ones, dropping some. The sample has tens of thousands of clones, around two thirds seen once. Sequencing used PBMCs. Every receptor here comes from a woman in her 30s in good health and CMV-seronegative.

This clone appeared a few times. The V call is TRBV6-1, the J call TRBJ2-5, with 14 positions matching TRBD2. Germline V gene lookup returns CDR1 MNHNS and CDR2 SASEGT. The CDR3 is made up of 16 amino acids. The ends lost 4 bases at V and 4 bases at J; junction bases unmatched: 5. The CDR3, as DNA: TGTGCCAGCAGTGCGACTAGCGGGGGGGTTTCAGAGACCCAGTACTTC. This gives the protein CASSATSGGVSETQYF.

The chain has TRBV27 and TRBJ2-1, with 13 nucleotides matching TRBD2. The trim removed 7 bases at V and 7 bases at J, leaving 16 bases unmatched. The CDR3 runs to 18 residues. Looked up from germline, CDR1 is MNHEY and CDR2 is SMNVEV (reference sequence). The CDR3 region is CASTTLQTSGGAGNEQFF. The CDR3 DNA is TGTGCCAGCACCACCCTTCAAACTAGCGGGGGGGCAGGTAATGAGCAGTTCTTC.

The chain is built from TRBV29-1 and TRBJ2-5; 10 bases line up with TRBD1. The DNA end is more similar to TRBJ2-7, so the J call may be wrong. The CDR3 is made up of 14 amino acids. Germline V gives CDR1 SQVTM, CDR2 ANQGSEA. This CDR3 is CSVIGQGEVHEQYF. CDR3 in DNA: TGCAGCGTTATAGGACAGGGGGAAGTACACGAGCAGTACTTC.

The chain recombines TRBV5-1 with TRBJ1-1; possible D gene TRBD1, 6 bases. The CDR3 consists of 14 residues. Germline CDR1 is SGHRS and CDR2 is YFSETQ. V lost 3 bases and J lost 1, with 10 bases in between. CDR3 region: CASSSQTGNTEAFF. In nucleotides, the CDR3 is TGCGCCAGCAGCTCGCAGACAGGGAACACTGAAGCTTTCTTT.

The gene calls are TRBV7-9 and TRBJ2-5, with 12 bases that match TRBD1. Germline values: CDR1 SEHNR, CDR2 FQNEAQ (reference sequence). V shed 4 bases and J 5 bases; nucleotides not matched to a gene: 8. CDR3 length: 16 residues. DNA for the CDR3: TGTGCCAGCAGCTCATCCGGGACAGGGGGCTGGGAGACCCAGTACTTC. This sequence encodes CASSSSGTGGWETQYF. Full variable domain (rest looked up from reference TRBV7-9 and TRBJ2-5): DTGVSQNPRHKITKRGQNVTFRCDPISEHNRLYWYRQTLGQGPEFLTYFQNEAQLEKSRLLSDRFSAERPKGSFSTLEIQRTEQGDSAMYLCASSSSGTGGWETQYFGPGTRLLVL.

CDR3 sequence: CASSQEGVRRGRYSYEQYF. The CDR3, as DNA: TGCGCCAGCAGCCAAGAGGGGGTACGGCGGGGCCGCTATTCCTACGAGCAGTACTTC. This sequence joins TRBV4-1 and TRBJ2-7; D perhaps matches TRBD2 (6 bases). Deletions cut 0 bases from V and 1 base from J, with 22 bases between. CDR1 and CDR2 (germline): MGHRA, YSYEKL. CDR3 length: 19 amino acids.

This clone was picked up a small number of times. The chain combines TRBV29-1 with TRBJ1-3, with D possibly being TRBD1 (5 bases). The CDR3 consists of 13 residues. CDR1 SQVTM and CDR2 ANQGSEA come from the germline V gene. V was cut by 3 bases and J by 4 bases, with 10 bases left in between. The CDR3 sequence: CSVDPGFGNTIYF. In DNA, the CDR3 is TGCAGCGTTGACCCAGGGTTCGGAAACACCATATATTTT.

The chain is built from TRBV7-2 and TRBJ1-1; the D gene is possibly TRBD1 (6 bases). The CDR3 loop spans 14 amino acids. V lost 1 base and J lost 2, with 8 bases in between. The germline CDR1 and CDR2 sequences are SGHTA and FQGNSA. For the CDR3, the DNA is TGTGCCAGCAGCTTAGGACAGGCTAACACTGAAGCTTTCTTT. Its translation: CASSLGQANTEAFF.